Each of the 16 T cell receptor beta chains below was sequenced from the same sample in a study of blood T cell repertoires in COVID-19. The method was immunoSEQ multiplex PCR; TCRdb's version includes in-frame clones alone and lacks a portion of them. The sample has approximately 290,000 clones, about 89% seen once. Sequenced material: peripheral blood. The origin of the receptors is a woman under 40 with COVID-19, enrolled during active disease.

The rearrangement links TRBV29-1 to TRBJ2-7; 7 bases are shared with TRBD2. The CDR3 runs to 12 residues. V was pared by 6 bases and J by 7 bases, with 9 bases of the junction left unmatched. The germline CDR1 and CDR2 sequences are SQVTM and ANQGSEA. DNA of the CDR3: TGCAGCGTCGCTAGCGGCGCGGGGGAGCAGTACTTC. Encoded protein: CSVASGAGEQYF.

The chain combines TRBV3-1 (or the pseudogene TRBV3-2) with TRBJ2-7; 14 bases line up with TRBD2. The CDR3 sequence is 18 residues long. CDR1 is LGHDT, CDR2 YNNKEL, per germline (reference sequence). Trimming took 1 base from V and 2 from J; bases not matched to a gene: 7. The CDR3: CASSQAGTSGRSAYEQYF. CDR3 nucleotide sequence: TGTGCCAGCAGCCAAGCCGGGACTAGCGGGAGATCGGCCTACGAGCAGTACTTC.

V gene TRBV2 combines with J gene TRBJ2-1; possible D gene TRBD2, 6 bases. V was shortened by 8 bases and J by 1 base, with 12 bases between the two germline ends. The CDR3 consists of 14 residues. CDR1 is SNHLY and CDR2 is FYNNEI in the germline V gene. CDR3 sequence reads: CASHGSQSYNEQFF. CDR3 nucleotides: TGTGCCAGCCACGGGAGTCAATCCTACAATGAGCAGTTCTTC.

This rearrangement joins TRBV7-3 to TRBJ2-3; D not certain. The CDR3 covers 12 residues. V dropped 5 bases and J dropped 1 base, with 4 bases sitting between them. CDR1 and CDR2 from the germline V gene are SGHTA and FQGTGA. This CDR3 reads CASSQGTDTQYF. The CDR3 region has the DNA TGTGCCAGCAGCCAGGGCACAGATACGCAGTATTTT.

This chain uses TRBV2 with TRBJ2-3, with 7 bases matching TRBD2. The germline V gene has CDR1 SNHLY and CDR2 FYNNEI. Trimming cost V 2 bases and J 3 bases; bases outside gene matches: 5. The CDR3 spans 15 residues. The CDR3 loop reads CASSELVSGTDTQYF. The CDR3 bases are TGTGCCAGCAGTGAATTGGTTAGCGGGACAGATACGCAGTATTTT.

The chain combines TRBV5-1 with TRBJ2-5; tentative D call: TRBD2 (6 bases). Germline V CDR1 and CDR2: SGHRS, YFSETQ. The CDR3 consists of 13 residues. The V end was cut by 3 bases, the J end by 2 bases, with 8 bases between. CDR3 bases: TGCGCCAGCAGCTACGGGACTCAAGAGACCCAGTACTTC. It encodes CASSYGTQETQYF.

The genes are TRBV29-1 and TRBJ2-7; a weak D match, TRBD1 (6 bases). The V end was cut by 6 bases, the J end by 9 bases, with 15 bases between. The germline V gene encodes CDR1 SQVTM and CDR2 ANQGSEA. The CDR3 is made up of 11 amino acids. In DNA form, the CDR3 reads TGCAGCGTCGGGACAATCCTCCTGCAGTACTTC. It yields the protein CSVGTILLQYF.

This clone was found once. CDR3 bases: TGTGCCAGCAGTCCCGCCCCCGAATACAGGGCCAATCAGCCCCAGCATTTT. Its translation is CASSPAPEYRANQPQHF. J is TRBJ1-5 and V is TRBV28; tentatively, D is TRBD1 (6 bases). The CDR3 extends over 17 amino acids. Looked up from germline, CDR1 is MDHEN and CDR2 is SYDVKM. Trimming stripped 5 bases from V and 3 bases from J, with 20 bases between.

The chain links TRBV5-6 to TRBJ1-6; D call uncertain. The CDR3 has 15 residues. Germline CDR1 is SGHDT and CDR2 is YYEEEE. V shed 4 bases and J shed 8 bases, with 16 bases lying between them. CDR3 nucleotides: TGTGCCAGCAGCCCGACAAGCCCCAGCTATTCACCCCTCCACTTT. Its protein product is CASSPTSPSYSPLHF. The complete variable domain, with remaining parts taken from reference TRBV5-6 and TRBJ1-6, reads DAGVTQSPTHLIKTRGQQVTLRCSPKSGHDTVSWYQQALGQGPQFIFQYYEEEERQRGNFPDRFSGHQFPNYSSELNVNALLLGDSALYLCASSPTSPSYSPLHFGNGTRLTVT.

This chain connects TRBV19 to TRBJ2-3; 10 nucleotides line up with TRBD1. The CDR3 sequence is 16 residues long. Germline V CDR1 and CDR2: LNHDA, SQIVND (reference sequence). Germline trimming cut 4 bases from V and 2 bases from J; bases unmatched to any gene: 6. The CDR3 protein is CASSKDRGLSTDTQYF. In nucleotides, the CDR3 is TGTGCCAGTAGTAAAGACAGGGGGCTCTCCACAGATACGCAGTATTTT.

The J gene is TRBJ2-5, the V gene TRBV10-1, with TRBD2 matching over 9 bases. The V segment lost 5 bases and the J segment 5 bases; nucleotides outside the gene matches: 12. The CDR3 is 16 amino acids. The germline V gene has CDR1 WNHNN and CDR2 SYGVQD (reference sequence). CDR3 sequence: CASSFRLAGCKETQYF. CDR3 DNA sequence: TGCGCCAGCAGTTTCCGGCTAGCGGGATGTAAGGAGACCCAGTACTTC.

This clone has only one observation. The rearrangement links TRBV5-1 to TRBJ1-5; possibly TRBD1 for D (6 bases). This CDR3 region has 15 residues. The ends were cut back, 4 bases at V and 4 bases at J, with 15 bases in the middle. The germline gives CDR1 SGHRS, CDR2 YFSETQ. In DNA form, the CDR3 reads TGCGCCAGCAGCCTGACAGGAGAAGGGAATCAGCCCCAGCATTTT. Translating gives CASSLTGEGNQPQHF.

A remark on this clone: Other DNA sequences in this sample translate to the same CDR3. The rearrangement uses TRBV12-3 or TRBV12-4 and TRBJ2-7; D unresolved. The germline V and J ends were trimmed by 6 bases and 1 base, with 4 bases remaining between them. The CDR3 contains 11 residues. The CDR3 spells CASSTSYEQYF. In DNA form, the CDR3 reads TGTGCCAGCAGCACTTCCTACGAGCAGTACTTC.

This clone has more than one count but fewer than ten. This chain connects TRBV25-1 to TRBJ2-2, with D unclear. Trimming removed 4 bases from V and 5 bases from J, with 8 bases in between. In germline, CDR1 is MGHDK, CDR2 SYGVNS. The CDR3 runs 13 residues. CDR3 in amino acids: CASSGAPTGELFF. CDR3 bases: TGTGCCAGCAGTGGGGCTCCTACCGGGGAGCTGTTTTTT.

This rearrangement joins TRBV28 to TRBJ1-2; 9 nucleotides agree with TRBD1. CDR3 length: 14 amino acids. The germline CDR1 and CDR2 sequences are MDHEN and SYDVKM. The J segment lost 4 bases and the V segment lost 10 bases, leaving 10 bases of the junction unmatched. CDR3 coding DNA: TGTGCCACCGAAACGACAGGGGGGTTCTATGGCTACACCTTC. This gives the protein CATETTGGFYGYTF.

The chain couples TRBV5-1 to TRBJ2-5; TRBD2 agrees at 12 bases. CDR1 is SGHRS, CDR2 YFSETQ, per germline. V trimming: 1 base; J trimming: 4 bases; junction bases outside the gene matches: 14. The CDR3 is 19 residues long. CDR3 coding DNA: TGCGCCAGCAGCTTGCATGATCTAGCGGGAGGGCCTTTAGGAGAGACCCAGTACTTC. Its protein is CASSLHDLAGGPLGETQYF.